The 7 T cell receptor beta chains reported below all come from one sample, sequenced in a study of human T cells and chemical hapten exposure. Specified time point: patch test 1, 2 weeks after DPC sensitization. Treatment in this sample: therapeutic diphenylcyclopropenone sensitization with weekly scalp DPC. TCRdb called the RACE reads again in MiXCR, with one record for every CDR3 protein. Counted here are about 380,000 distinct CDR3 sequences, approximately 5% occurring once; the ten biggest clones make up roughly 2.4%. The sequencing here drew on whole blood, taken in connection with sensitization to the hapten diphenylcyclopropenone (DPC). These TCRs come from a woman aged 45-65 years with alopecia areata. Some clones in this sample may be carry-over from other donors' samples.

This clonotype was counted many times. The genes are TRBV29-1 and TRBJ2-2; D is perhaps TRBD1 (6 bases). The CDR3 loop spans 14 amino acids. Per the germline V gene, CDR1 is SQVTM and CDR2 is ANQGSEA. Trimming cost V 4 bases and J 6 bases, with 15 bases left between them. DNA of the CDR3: TGCAGCGTTGGAGAAACAGGGCGGGCCGGGGAGCTGTTTTTT. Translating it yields CSVGETGRAGELFF.

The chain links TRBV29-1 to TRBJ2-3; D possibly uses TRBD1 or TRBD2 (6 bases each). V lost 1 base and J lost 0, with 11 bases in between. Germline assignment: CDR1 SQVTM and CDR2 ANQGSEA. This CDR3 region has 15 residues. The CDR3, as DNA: TGCAGCGTTGAAGTCGGGGGCGTTAGCACAGATACGCAGTATTTT. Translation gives CSVEVGGVSTDTQYF.

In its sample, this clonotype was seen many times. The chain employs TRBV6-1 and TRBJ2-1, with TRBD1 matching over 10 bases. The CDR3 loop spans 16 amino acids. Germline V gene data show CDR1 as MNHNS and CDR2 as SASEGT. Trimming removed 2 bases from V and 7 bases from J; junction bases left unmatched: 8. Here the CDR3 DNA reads TGTGCCAGCAGTGAACCCCGGGACAGGGGTGGAAATGAGCAGTTCTTC. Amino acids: CASSEPRDRGGNEQFF.

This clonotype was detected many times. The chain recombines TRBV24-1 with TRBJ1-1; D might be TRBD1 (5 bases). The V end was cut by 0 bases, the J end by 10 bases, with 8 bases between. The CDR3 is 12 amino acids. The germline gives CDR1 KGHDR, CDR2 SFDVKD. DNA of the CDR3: TGTGCCACCAGTGATTTGGCGGGGGTAGCTTTCTTT. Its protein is CATSDLAGVAFF.

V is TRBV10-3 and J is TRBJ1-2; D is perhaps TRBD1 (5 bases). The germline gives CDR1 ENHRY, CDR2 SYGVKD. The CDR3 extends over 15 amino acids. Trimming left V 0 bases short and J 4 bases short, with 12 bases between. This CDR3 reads CAISESTGQPYGYTF. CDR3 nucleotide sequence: TGTGCCATCAGTGAGTCAACAGGCCAACCCTATGGCTACACCTTC.

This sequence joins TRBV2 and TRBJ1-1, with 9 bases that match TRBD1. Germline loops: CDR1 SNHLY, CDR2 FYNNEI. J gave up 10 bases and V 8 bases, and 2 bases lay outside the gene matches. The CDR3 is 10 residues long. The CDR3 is CASLDRGAFF. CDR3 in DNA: TGTGCCAGCCTGGACAGGGGAGCTTTCTTT. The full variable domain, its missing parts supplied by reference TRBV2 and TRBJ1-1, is EPEVTQTPSHQVTQMGQEVILRCVPISNHLYFYWYRQILGQKVEFLVSFYNNEISEKSEIFDDQFSVERPDGSNFTLKIRSTKLEDSAMYFCASLDRGAFFGQGTRLTVV.

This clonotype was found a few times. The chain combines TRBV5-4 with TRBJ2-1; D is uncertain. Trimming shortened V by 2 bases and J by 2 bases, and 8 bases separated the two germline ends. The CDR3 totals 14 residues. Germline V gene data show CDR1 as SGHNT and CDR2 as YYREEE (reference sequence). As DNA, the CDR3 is TGTGCCAGCAGCTTCTCCGCGCCCTACAATGAGCAGTTCTTC. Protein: CASSFSAPYNEQFF.